This entry concerns a single TCR beta chain. Its antigen remains unknown. Germline CDR1 reads LNHDA; CDR2 reads SQIVND (reference sequence). The CDR3 totals 15 residues. V was pared by 2 bases and J by 6 bases, with 8 bases of the junction left unmatched. Ipilimumab, 1 mg/kg, started 14 to 28 days after autologous transplant. Patients received nivolumab 3 mg/kg at weeks 1, 4, 7, 10, then fortnightly to week 26. This specimen comes from a study of ipilimumab plus nivolumab after autologous stem cell transplantation. Study-wide results and caveats: The authors say TCR, Treg and microbiome findings warrant further study.

Generated by immunoSEQ multiplex PCR, the TCRdb table keeps only in-frame clones and is missing some. Among some 87,000 clones listed, approximately 86% were seen once. The sequences come from PBMCs, collected in a trial of ipilimumab plus nivolumab as post-transplant consolidation. The rearrangement links TRBV19 to TRBJ2-7, with 9 bases that match TRBD1. This TCR was sampled from a male donor with diffuse large B-cell lymphoma. CDR3 region: CASSISGTGIGEQYF. The DNA of the CDR3 is TGTGCCAGTAGTATATCTGGGACAGGGATAGGCGAGCAGTACTTC.